This T cell receptor beta chain originates from a study of blood T cell repertoires in COVID-19. In the study overall: T cells, B-cell-depleted T cells, or PBMCs provided the cDNA or gDNA that served as material.

In the authors' workflow: Counts of nucleated cells, estimated from reference gene primer amplification, were obtained. Measured with immunoSEQ multiplex PCR; TCRdb has only the in-frame clones, and not every one. V and J calls and clone size are copied from that table; D and trimming were computed from the DNA. This sample has about 220,000 clones; roughly 85% occur once, and the top ten carry 2% to 3%. The CDR3 runs 12 residues. V lost 7 bases to trimming and J lost 10 bases; unmatched junction nucleotides: 7. Germline V CDR1 and CDR2: SQVTM, ANQGSEA. This clone was counted once. This chain connects TRBV29-1 to TRBJ2-1; 10 nucleotides align to TRBD2. Source material: peripheral blood. The clonotype comes from a woman in her 70s with COVID-19, enrolled during active disease. The CDR3 reads CSGHSGGREQFF. CDR3 in DNA: TGCAGCGGCCATAGCGGGGGGCGCGAGCAGTTCTTC.